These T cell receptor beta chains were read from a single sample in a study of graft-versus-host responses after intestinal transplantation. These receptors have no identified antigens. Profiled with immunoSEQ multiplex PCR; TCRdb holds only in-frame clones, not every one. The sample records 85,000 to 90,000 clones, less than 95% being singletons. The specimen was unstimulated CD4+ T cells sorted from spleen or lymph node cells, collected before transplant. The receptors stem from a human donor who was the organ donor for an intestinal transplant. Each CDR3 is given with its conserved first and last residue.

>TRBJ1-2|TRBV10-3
CAAGLREDRYGYTF
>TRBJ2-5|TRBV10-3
CAISEAGETQYF
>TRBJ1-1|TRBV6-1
CASGGVVNTEAFF
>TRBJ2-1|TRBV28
CASSSRTSGSNEQFF
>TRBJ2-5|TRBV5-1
CASSLTSGGGYQETQYF
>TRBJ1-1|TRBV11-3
CASSFGTGGSEAFF
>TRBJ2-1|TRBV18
CASSPSVGNRQQFF
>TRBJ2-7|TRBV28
CASRPPGQLYEQYF
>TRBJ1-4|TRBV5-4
CASSLGGQVIGEKLFF
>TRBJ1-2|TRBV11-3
CASSLRGRGYTF
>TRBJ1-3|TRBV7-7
CASSLGQGNTIYF
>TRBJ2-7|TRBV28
CASSLEDRGFTYEQYF
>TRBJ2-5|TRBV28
CASSVQVETQYF
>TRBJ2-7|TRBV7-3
CASSLVPAGGNYEQYF
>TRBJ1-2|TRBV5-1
CASSELTADYGYTF
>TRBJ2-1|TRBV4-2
CASSWGKDSGVPLWNEQFF
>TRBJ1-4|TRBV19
CASSIDLVGRGTQFATNEKLFF
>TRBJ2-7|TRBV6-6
CASSYSLGPRSYEQYF
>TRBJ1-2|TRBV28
CASSRDRDYGYTF
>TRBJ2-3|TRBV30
CAWSVLDTQYF
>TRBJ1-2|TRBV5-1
CASSYATEYGYTF
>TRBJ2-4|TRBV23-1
CASRGLALAKNIQYF
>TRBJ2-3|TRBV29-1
CSVANPSTDTQYF
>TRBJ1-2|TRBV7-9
CASSFSFGSGGRRGYTF
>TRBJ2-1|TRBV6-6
CASSAQGGFAEQFF
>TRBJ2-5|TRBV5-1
CASSRIESGGHGTQYF
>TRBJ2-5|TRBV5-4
CASSFWTSPAQYF
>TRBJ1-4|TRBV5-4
CASSSTTNEKLFF
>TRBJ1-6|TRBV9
CASSVGWQGASSPLHF
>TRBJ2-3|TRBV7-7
CASSPGGGHTDTQYF
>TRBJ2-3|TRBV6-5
CASSYSRRGTDTQYF
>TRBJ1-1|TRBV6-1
CASSEVWGLITEAFF
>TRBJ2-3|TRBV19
CASSLGQHTDTQYF
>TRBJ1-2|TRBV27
CASSLYQGGGYTF
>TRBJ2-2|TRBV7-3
CASSVNRDEGELFF